This TCR beta chain was obtained from a study of T-cell memory formation after mild COVID-19. Of note for this clonotype: What it binds is not known.

This CDR3 contains 16 residues. Trimming removed 4 bases from V and 6 bases from J; junction bases left unmatched: 12. General study findings and limits: Later expanders leaned toward CD4+, whereas clones contracting from day 15 to 85 were balanced CD4/CD8. Pre-infection memory showed some responding clones, and this suggested that cross-reactive memory joined. Contracting clones localized mainly to CM and EM when CD4+ and mainly to EMRA when CD8+.

Constant-segment primers were used for 5'RACE, and the resulting TCR alpha and TCR beta cDNA libraries carried sample barcodes and UMIs. MiXCR was run by TCRdb on the 5' RACE reads, yielding one entry per CDR3 protein. The sample lists 340,000 or so distinct CDR3 sequences, around 13% occurring once. The sequence was obtained from a man in his late teens or twenties who had mild COVID-19 (a few samples of this study predate the infection). Cell type and time point are not known. Sample: PBMCs or a T cell subset sorted from them (not recorded which). V and J are TRBV23-1 and TRBJ2-7, with TRBD2 matching 10 bases. TRBV23-1 is flagged as an ORF with uncertain function. CDR3 sequence: CASSPPLAGERCEQYV. CDR3 DNA sequence: TGCGCCAGCAGTCCCCCCCTAGCGGGGGAGAGGTGCGAGCAGTACGTC.